This T cell receptor beta chain was captured by sequencing in a study of early T cells in non-severe SARS-CoV-2 infection. As for the study in general: Sequencing of unsorted whole blood was done on bulk RNA, leaving chains unpaired.

CDR1 is LGHNA, CDR2 YNFKEQ, per germline. V shed 1 base and J shed 4 bases, with 14 bases lying between them. This CDR3 has 16 amino acids. On this clonotype itself: Its antigen is undetermined.

The study's findings and limits: VDJdb matches were skewed toward anti-spike CD8 T cell responses.

TCRdb reprocessed the 5' RACE reads via MiXCR and lists one record per CDR3 protein. This table has about 64,000 distinct CDR3 sequences, 7% to 10% appearing once. The genes are TRBV4-2 and TRBJ1-3; D is ambiguous. This material consisted of whole blood, taken at baseline. The clonotype comes from an adult who was a healthcare worker with PCR-confirmed SARS-CoV-2 infection or an uninfected control (not recorded which). CDR3 in DNA: TGTGCCAGCAGCCAAGGTCATGGGGTATACGGAAACACCATATATTTT. This codes for CASSQGHGVYGNTIYF.